Listed below are T cell receptor beta chains from one sample, sequenced in a study of blood T cell repertoires in COVID-19. This table comes from immunoSEQ multiplex PCR, and its TCRdb copy is limited to in-frame clones, with some not included. Among some 50,000 clones listed, approximately 85% were seen once. The specimen was peripheral blood. Every receptor here comes from a human donor in a cohort sampled during active COVID-19. The CDR3 runs from the conserved cysteine through the conserved F or W. A D gene is named only where the DNA matches it firmly. Clone size is stated in some rows and not others, as once, few, many or a class when expanded.

>.|TRBJ2-3|12|.|TRBV4-3
TGCGCCAGCAGCCAAGACAAGGGGCCGCAGTATTTT
CASSQDKGPQYF
>.|TRBJ2-7|14|.|TRBV7-8
TGTGCCAGCAGCTCAGACAGTCCCAACTACGAGCAGTACTTC
CASSSDSPNYEQYF
>.|TRBJ1-4|14|.|TRBV7-9
TGTGCCAGCAGCTTAGGAGGGTCTGTGGAAAAACTGTTTTTT
CASSLGGSVEKLFF
>few|TRBJ1-6|14|TRBD1|TRBV18
TGTGCCAGCTCCGGGACAGGGGGCAGGTCACCCCTCCACTTT
CASSGTGGRSPLHF
>.|TRBJ2-5|13|.|TRBV28
TGTGCCAGCAGTTTTGGTTCGGGGGAGACCCAGTACTTC
CASSFGSGETQYF
>.|TRBJ2-2|15|TRBD2|TRBV30
TGTGCCACCGCGACGGGGACTAGTAGGGCCGGGGAGCTGTTTTTT
CATATGTSRAGELFF
>.|TRBJ2-7|16|TRBD2|TRBV7-2
TGTGCCAGCAGCACCCGGACTAGCGGGATACTCTACGAGCAGTACTTC
CASSTRTSGILYEQYF
>once|TRBJ1-1|16|.|TRBV6-5
TGTGCCAGCAGTTACTCGAACAGGTTTGAGAACACTGAAGCTTTCTTT
CASSYSNRFENTEAFF
>.|TRBJ1-3|16|TRBD1|TRBV7-2
TGTGCCAGCAGCTTAGCTACGACAGGGGTCGGAAACACCATATATTTT
CASSLATTGVGNTIYF
>.|TRBJ1-1|13|.|TRBV27
TGTGCCAGCAGTTTTTGGAGGAACACTGAAGCTTTCTTT
CASSFWRNTEAFF
>.|TRBJ1-5|15|.|TRBV10-3
TGTGCCATCAGTGAACTCCCAGGGGGCAATCAGCCCCAGCATTTT
CAISELPGGNQPQHF
>few|TRBJ1-5|14|TRBD1|TRBV7-2
TGTGCCAGCAGCTACAGGGGCGGCAATCAGCCCCAGCATTTT
CASSYRGGNQPQHF
>.|TRBJ2-3|15|.|TRBV7-9
TGTGCCAGCAGCTTCCTAAGCGGGCCGCCAGATACGCAGTATTTT
CASSFLSGPPDTQYF
>few|TRBJ2-2|14|TRBD1|TRBV12-5
TGTGCTAGTGGTACAGGGGGCTTCACCGGGGAGCTGTTTTTT
CASGTGGFTGELFF
>once|TRBJ2-3|15|TRBD2|TRBV6-5
TGTGCCAGCAGTTTAGCGGGGGGGCATGGAGATACGCAGTATTTT
CASSLAGGHGDTQYF
>.|TRBJ2-7|15|TRBD2|TRBV19
TGTGCCAGTAGTAAACGACTAGCGGGAGAGGGGGAGCAGTACTTC
CASSKRLAGEGEQYF
>.|TRBJ2-1|13|.|TRBV10-3
TGTGCCATCAGTGAGTCTGGGGAGCGTGAGCAGTTCTTC
CAISESGEREQFF
>.|TRBJ1-1|16|TRBD1|TRBV19
TGTGCCAGTATCACTCTCCAGGGGGCGACGAACACTGAAGCTTTCTTT
CASITLQGATNTEAFF
>.|TRBJ2-5|12|.|TRBV12-5
TGTGCTAGTGGTTTGTCCGTAGAGACCCAGTACTTC
CASGLSVETQYF
>.|TRBJ1-1|13|TRBD1|TRBV2
TGTGCCAGGGACAGGGGAAAGGACACTGAAGCTTTCTTT
CARDRGKDTEAFF
>few|TRBJ2-7|13|TRBD1|TRBV19
TGTGCCAGTACCCCAGGGGGCACCTACGAGCAGTACTTC
CASTPGGTYEQYF
>.|TRBJ1-5|18|TRBD1|TRBV10-3
TGTGCCATCAGTGAGTACTCGGGACAGGGGATGAGCAATCAGCCCCAGCATTTT
CAISEYSGQGMSNQPQHF
>.|TRBJ2-7|15|TRBD2|TRBV5-4
TGTGCCAGCAGTAAAGACACTAGCGTTAGCGACGAGCAGTACTTC
CASSKDTSVSDEQYF
>.|TRBJ2-7|15|TRBD1|TRBV19
TGTGCCAGTAATAATGGGCCCGGGACAGGGGGCGAGCAGTACTTC
CASNNGPGTGGEQYF
>.|TRBJ2-3|16|TRBD1|TRBV2
TGTGCCAGCAGTCGCACACCGGGACAGGGGGTGGATACGCAGTATTTT
CASSRTPGQGVDTQYF
>few|TRBJ2-1|14|TRBD1|TRBV2
TGTGCCAGCAGGGCCGACAGGGTCAACAATGAGCAGTTCTTC
CASRADRVNNEQFF
>.|TRBJ2-3|15|TRBD1|TRBV5-1
TGCGCCAGCAGTTTGGGGACAGGGGGCACAGATACGCAGTATTTT
CASSLGTGGTDTQYF
>.|TRBJ2-1|12|.|TRBV5-1
TGCGCCAGCAGCTTGGCCCAGGACTTACAGTTCTTC
CASSLAQDLQFF
>.|TRBJ2-1|16|.|TRBV13
TGTGCCAGCAGCTTAAGGGGCCAAAGCTCCTACAATGAGCAGTTCTTC
CASSLRGQSSYNEQFF
>.|TRBJ1-6|14|TRBD1|TRBV5-8
TGTGCCAGCAGTTACAGGGGAAATAATTCACCCCTCCACTTT
CASSYRGNNSPLHF
>.|TRBJ2-7|14|TRBD2|TRBV5-1
TGCGCCAGCAGCCCCACTAGCGGGACCTACGAGCAGTACTTC
CASSPTSGTYEQYF
>.|TRBJ1-5|13|.|TRBV18
TGTGCCAGCTCACCATTGGGCTTAGAGCCCCAGCATTTT
CASSPLGLEPQHF
>once|TRBJ1-2|15|TRBD1|TRBV6-5
TGTGCCAGCGCACTTGGACAGGGGATTCACTATGGCTACACCTTC
CASALGQGIHYGYTF
>.|TRBJ1-2|16|TRBD1|TRBV6-1
TGTGCCAGCAGTGGACAGGGACCGAATACTTTCTATGGCTACACCTTC
CASSGQGPNTFYGYTF
>.|TRBJ1-5|15|TRBD1|TRBV19
TGTGCCAGTAGTCGGGACAGGGGGCTAGGTCAGCCCCAGCATTTT
CASSRDRGLGQPQHF
>.|TRBJ2-6|13|.|TRBV7-9
TGTGCCTGCAACGGGGTTGGGGCCAACGTCCTGACTTTC
CACNGVGANVLTF
>.|TRBJ2-1|17|TRBD2|TRBV5-1
TGCGCCAGCAGCTTGCGGACTAGCGGGTTTTCCTACAATGAGCAGTTCTTC
CASSLRTSGFSYNEQFF
>.|TRBJ2-7|12|.|TRBV7-9
TGTGCCAGCAGCTTCGGGGTTTACGAGCAGTACTTC
CASSFGVYEQYF
>.|TRBJ2-1|15|.|TRBV7-8
TGTGCCAGCAGCTTAGGAATGGCCGATCGGGATGAGCAGTTCTTC
CASSLGMADRDEQFF
>.|TRBJ1-1|14|.|TRBV19
TGTGCCACCCGCCCGGGGGGGAAGGACACTGAAGCTTTCTTT
CATRPGGKDTEAFF
>.|TRBJ2-4|19|TRBD2|TRBV7-6
TGTGCCAGCAGCTTAGACGGGGGTAGCGGGGAGTACCATAAAAACATTCAGTACTTC
CASSLDGGSGEYHKNIQYF
>once|TRBJ2-2|18|TRBD2|TRBV9
TGTGCCAGCAGCTCCAGACTAGCGGGGGGGCTGTACACCGGGGAGCTGTTTTTT
CASSSRLAGGLYTGELFF
>few|TRBJ1-5|14|.|TRBV7-2
TGTGCCAGCAGCTCGGGAGCAGTAAATCAGCCCCAGCATTTT
CASSSGAVNQPQHF
>.|TRBJ1-4|14|.|TRBV29-1
TGCAGCGCCGATATGACCGGGAGTAATGAAAAACTGTTTTTT
CSADMTGSNEKLFF
>.|TRBJ2-3|20|TRBD2|TRBV2
TGTGCCAGCAACCCAGGGACTAGCGGGAGCAGGCCCCTACGTACAGATACGCAGTATTTT
CASNPGTSGSRPLRTDTQYF
>.|TRBJ1-4|16|TRBD1|TRBV19
TGTGCCAGTAGCCCTTACGGGACAGGGGCTGGAGGAGAACTGTTTTTT
CASSPYGTGAGGELFF
>.|TRBJ1-1|15|TRBD1|TRBV11-2
TGTGCCAGCATCAGGGACAGGGGGACGAAAGCTGAAGCTTTCTTT
CASIRDRGTKAEAFF
>once|TRBJ2-1|14|.|TRBV3-1/TRBV3-2
TGTGCCAGCAGCCAAGATTCCGGTGGGGGCGCGCAGTTCTTC
CASSQDSGGGAQFF
>once|TRBJ2-7|14|.|TRBV6-5
TGTGCCAGCAGGGGCGCAGGGTCCCTATGGGAGCAGTACTTC
CASRGAGSLWEQYF
>.|TRBJ2-2|16|.|TRBV12-2
TGTGCAAGTCGCCCCCGCGCCAGGGTTGGCACCGGGGAGCTGTTTTTT
CASRPRARVGTGELFF
>.|TRBJ1-4|15|.|TRBV11-1
TGTGCCAGCAGCTTACGTGCAGAATCGGGTGAAAAACTGTTTTTT
CASSLRAESGEKLFF
>.|TRBJ1-2|17|.|TRBV21-1
TGTGCCAGCAGCAACGGACACCGGCCAGAAAGGGACTATGGCTACACCTTC
CASSNGHRPERDYGYTF
>.|TRBJ2-3|17|TRBD2|TRBV19
TGTGCCAGTAGTATCGGGGTAGCGGGGGGAAGGACAGATACGCAGTATTTT
CASSIGVAGGRTDTQYF